The 32 T cell receptor beta chains reported below all come from one sample, sequenced in a study of blood T cell repertoires in COVID-19. TCRdb keeps only in-frame clones here, not all; method: immunoSEQ multiplex PCR. Altogether around 140,000 clones are present, around 89% being singletons, with the ten largest covering under 4.5%. The sequenced sample was peripheral blood. These receptors were obtained from a man between 60 and 70 years old with COVID-19, enrolled during active disease.

The chain uses TRBV24-1 and TRBJ2-5; tentative D call: TRBD2 (6 bases). Germline V gene lookup returns CDR1 KGHDR and CDR2 SFDVKD. V lost 5 bases to trimming and J lost 1 base, with 7 bases between them. This CDR3 is built from 13 residues. The chain's CDR3 is CATSGDFQETQYF. The CDR3 region has the DNA TGTGCCACCAGTGGGGACTTCCAAGAGACCCAGTACTTC.

The V call is TRBV3-1 (or the pseudogene TRBV3-2), the J call TRBJ2-5, with TRBD2 matching over 8 bases. V lost 7 bases to trimming and J lost 1 base; unmatched junction nucleotides: 14. This CDR3 region has 17 residues. In germline, CDR1 is LGHDT, CDR2 YNNKEL (reference sequence). The CDR3 is CASTLGGGSMFQETQYF. CDR3 in DNA: TGTGCCAGCACCCTCGGGGGGGGGTCCATGTTCCAAGAGACCCAGTACTTC.

Only one count was recorded for this clone. The rearrangement uses TRBV9 and TRBJ1-6, with D perhaps matching TRBD1 (6 bases). This CDR3 contains 15 residues. Looked up from germline, CDR1 is SGDLS and CDR2 is YYNGEE. Trimming cost V 2 bases and J 7 bases, with 13 bases left between them. The CDR3 loop reads CASSVRGSANSPLHF. The DNA of the CDR3 is TGTGCCAGCAGCGTCAGGGGCTCCGCCAATTCACCCCTCCACTTT.

V is TRBV7-2 and J is TRBJ2-7; D might be TRBD2 (5 bases). The V end was cut by 5 bases, the J end by 2 bases, with 7 bases between. This CDR3 spans 12 amino acids. The germline gives CDR1 SGHTA, CDR2 FQGNSA. The CDR3 reads CASSGLAYEQYF. The CDR3, as DNA: TGTGCCAGCAGCGGACTCGCCTACGAGCAGTACTTC. The full variable domain, rest sourced from reference TRBV7-2 and TRBJ2-7, is GAGVSQSPSNKVTEKGKDVELRCDPISGHTALYWYRQSLGQGLEFLIYFQGNSAPDKSGLPSDRFSAERTGGSVSTLTIQRTQQEDSAVYLCASSGLAYEQYFGPGTRLTVT.

This chain uses TRBV25-1 with TRBJ1-6; TRBD1 might be the D (5 bases). Trimming removed 3 bases at V and 10 bases at J, with 13 bases between. Germline V gives CDR1 MGHDK, CDR2 SYGVNS. The CDR3 totals 14 residues. The chain's CDR3 is CASSETAGGSPLHF. The CDR3 DNA follows: TGTGCCAGCAGTGAGACGGCCGGGGGGTCACCCCTCCACTTT.

This clone was detected only a few times. The genes are TRBV5-6 and TRBJ2-2; 7 bases line up with TRBD1. Germline CDR1 reads SGHDT; CDR2 reads YYEEEE. V shed 4 bases and J 7 bases; nucleotides not matched to a gene: 7. CDR3 size: 14 residues. The CDR3 sequence is CASSPTGFVGELFF. CDR3 coding DNA: TGTGCCAGCAGCCCGACAGGGTTTGTCGGGGAGCTGTTTTTT.

The V gene is TRBV30, the J gene TRBJ1-4; D unresolved. V was shortened by 4 bases and J by 5 bases, with 11 bases between the two germline ends. The V gene's germline CDR1 is GTSNPN and CDR2 SVGIG (reference sequence). The CDR3 extends over 13 amino acids. The CDR3, as DNA: TGTGCCTGGATAAGTCAGACAAATGAAAAACTGTTTTTT. The encoded protein is CAWISQTNEKLFF.

The V call is TRBV19, the J call TRBJ2-3; the match to TRBD2 covers 8 bases. Germline V gives CDR1 LNHDA, CDR2 SQIVND (reference sequence). The CDR3 extends over 17 amino acids. Losses at the gene ends were 3 bases for V and 9 bases for J; bases not matched to a gene: 17. The CDR3 region is CASSMPDTGPREETQYF. In DNA form, the CDR3 reads TGTGCCAGTAGTATGCCCGATACAGGCCCGCGGGAGGAGACGCAGTATTTT.

V and J are TRBV9 and TRBJ1-1; D is unresolved. CDR1 is SGDLS and CDR2 is YYNGEE in the germline V gene. Trimming pared 0 bases from V and 12 bases from J, leaving 15 bases between. The CDR3 sequence is 13 residues long. The CDR3: CASSVGRNGGTFF. In DNA form, the CDR3 reads TGTGCCAGCAGCGTAGGCCGCAACGGCGGAACTTTCTTT.

V gene TRBV5-4 combines with J gene TRBJ1-4, with a weak D call TRBD1 (6 bases). Trimming cost V 6 bases and J 8 bases, with 14 bases left between them. The CDR3 length is 13 residues. CDR1 and CDR2 from the germline V gene are SGHNT and YYREEE (reference sequence). The CDR3 protein is CASTRQGSEKLFF. CDR3 DNA sequence: TGTGCCAGCACCAGGCAGGGGAGCGAAAAACTGTTTTTT.

This clone was observed once. The chain combines TRBV5-1 with TRBJ2-7; D perhaps matches TRBD1 (6 bases). The ends were cut back, 0 bases at V and 1 base at J, with 8 bases in the middle. There are 14 residues in the CDR3. Looked up from germline, CDR1 is SGHRS and CDR2 is YFSETQ. CDR3 nucleotides: TGCGCCAGCAGCTTGGCAGGGGCTTCCTACGAGCAGTACTTC. Translation: CASSLAGASYEQYF.

Written as DNA, the CDR3 is TGTGCCTGGTCGACAGGGGGGAAGCCCCAGCATTTT. Its protein is CAWSTGGKPQHF. The gene calls are TRBV30 and TRBJ1-5; 9 bases fit TRBD1. The CDR3 sequence is 12 residues long. After removal of 5 bases from V and 8 bases from J, the junction contained 4 bases not matched to a gene. CDR1 and CDR2 (germline): GTSNPN, SVGIG (reference sequence).

This clone was seen a few times. This chain connects TRBV9 to TRBJ2-3, with TRBD2 matching 10 bases. V gave up 0 bases and J gave up 1 base; unmatched junction bases: 11. Germline CDR1 is SGDLS and CDR2 is YYNGEE. CDR3 size: 19 residues. The DNA for the CDR3 is TGTGCCAGCAGCGTAGCAGGTAGCGGGGGGCGTGGTCGCACAGATACGCAGTATTTT. It encodes CASSVAGSGGRGRTDTQYF. Drawing the rest from reference TRBV9 and TRBJ2-3, the complete variable domain is DSGVTQTPKHLITATGQRVTLRCSPRSGDLSVYWYQQSLDQGLQFLIQYYNGEERAKGNILERFSAQQFPDLHSELNLSSLELGDSALYFCASSVAGSGGRGRTDTQYFGPGTRLTVL.

The gene calls are TRBV18 and TRBJ1-5; D possibly corresponds to TRBD1 (6 bases). Between the trimmed V and J ends, which lost 5 bases and 2 bases, there was a span of 13 bases. Germline V lookup: CDR1 KGHSH, CDR2 LQKENI. The CDR3 is made up of 15 amino acids. CDR3 residues: CASSAIGQRNQPQHF. CDR3 bases: TGTGCCAGCTCAGCTATTGGACAGCGCAATCAGCCCCAGCATTTT.

In this sample, this clone turned up once. The chain is built from TRBV6-5 and TRBJ1-2; D is possibly TRBD1 (5 bases). Germline CDR1 is MNHEY and CDR2 is SVGAGI. The length of the CDR3 is 15 residues. The V end lost 6 bases, the J end lost 4 bases, and 18 bases lay between the germline ends. The CDR3 sequence is CASSQTQGRSYGYTF. CDR3 nucleotide sequence: TGTGCCAGCAGCCAAACGCAGGGCCGGTCCTATGGCTACACCTTC.

The chain carries TRBV6-5 and TRBJ2-7; 7 nucleotides line up with TRBD2. There are 14 residues in the CDR3. The trim removed 8 bases at V and 7 bases at J, leaving 14 bases unmatched. Germline V lookup: CDR1 MNHEY, CDR2 SVGAGI. The CDR3 DNA follows: TGTGCCAGCTCCGTTTTAACTAGCGTCGGGGAGCAGTACTTC. Its protein product is CASSVLTSVGEQYF.

The V and J genes are TRBV6-2 or TRBV6-3 and TRBJ1-2; D possibly corresponds to TRBD1 (5 bases). This CDR3 has 14 amino acids. CDR1 is MNHEY and CDR2 is SVGEGT in the germline V gene. Trimming stripped 4 bases from V and 5 bases from J, with 14 bases between. DNA of the CDR3: TGTGCCAGCAGTTCCGACAGCTACTCGTATGGCTACACCTTC. It translates to CASSSDSYSYGYTF.

The CDR3 protein is CASSLEGLAREQYF. The DNA for the CDR3 is TGTGCCAGCAGCTTAGAGGGACTAGCTCGGGAGCAGTACTTC. This sequence joins TRBV11-1 and TRBJ2-7; 9 bases match TRBD2. Germline trimming cut 1 base from V and 7 bases from J; bases unmatched to any gene: 5. Germline V gene lookup returns CDR1 SGHAT and CDR2 FQDESV (reference sequence). The CDR3 consists of 14 residues.

This rearrangement joins TRBV30 to TRBJ1-2, with 7 nucleotides matching TRBD1. CDR3 length equals 14 residues. Germline trimming cut 8 bases from V and 3 bases from J; bases unmatched to any gene: 12. Germline values: CDR1 GTSNPN, CDR2 SVGIG (reference sequence). As DNA, the CDR3 is TGTGCCACCTGGAGTAGGGACAGATACTATGGCTACACCTTC. It yields the protein CATWSRDRYYGYTF.

This chain joins TRBV11-2 and TRBJ2-7, with a tentative D call TRBD1 (6 bases). The CDR3 loop spans 15 amino acids. Looked up from germline, CDR1 is SGHAT and CDR2 is FQNNGV. V gave up 1 base and J gave up 2 bases, with 12 bases separating them. As DNA, the CDR3 is TGTGCCAGCAGCTTAGGTGACAGGAAGACCTACGAGCAGTACTTC. Its translation is CASSLGDRKTYEQYF.

The chain carries TRBV15 and TRBJ1-2; D may be TRBD1 (6 bases). V gave up 3 bases and J gave up 6 bases, with 11 bases separating them. The CDR3 has 13 residues. Germline CDR1 and CDR2: LNHNV and YYDKDF (reference sequence). DNA of the CDR3: TGTGCCACCAGCAGGGCCCGACAGGATGGCTACACCTTC. It encodes CATSRARQDGYTF.

This chain connects TRBV15 to TRBJ1-3, with 7 bases identical to TRBD1. The germline CDR1 and CDR2 sequences are LNHNV and YYDKDF (reference sequence). With 4 bases clipped from V and 4 bases from J, the junction kept 13 bases outside the gene matches. The CDR3 consists of 17 residues. CDR3 nucleotides: TGTGCCACCAGCAAAGACAGACAGCGCAGGGGGGGAAACACCATATATTTT. Its translation: CATSKDRQRRGGNTIYF.

This clone appeared a single time. V usage is TRBV7-3 and J usage is TRBJ1-2; TRBD1 is a possible D gene (5 bases). V lost 3 bases and J lost 6, with 11 bases in between. CDR3 length equals 13 residues. Per germline, CDR1 SGHTA and CDR2 FQGTGA. In DNA, the CDR3 is TGTGCCAGCAGCTTTATGGCAGGGAATGGCTACACCTTC. Encoded protein: CASSFMAGNGYTF.

The chain carries TRBV9 and TRBJ1-6, with TRBD1 matching 7 bases. CDR1 is SGDLS, CDR2 YYNGEE, per germline. J gave up 5 bases and V 3 bases, and 5 bases lay outside the gene matches. The CDR3 loop spans 15 amino acids. The CDR3: CASSEGTANNSPLHF. The CDR3 nucleotides read TGTGCCAGCAGCGAGGGGACAGCGAATAATTCACCCCTCCACTTT. The complete variable domain, with remaining parts taken from reference TRBV9 and TRBJ1-6, reads DSGVTQTPKHLITATGQRVTLRCSPRSGDLSVYWYQQSLDQGLQFLIQYYNGEERAKGNILERFSAQQFPDLHSELNLSSLELGDSALYFCASSEGTANNSPLHFGNGTRLTVT.

The chain carries TRBV24-1 and TRBJ2-1; a weak D match, TRBD1 (6 bases). The germline CDR1 and CDR2 sequences are KGHDR and SFDVKD. CDR3 length equals 15 residues. Deletions cut 2 bases from V and 3 bases from J, with 10 bases between. In nucleotides, the CDR3 is TGTGCCACCAGTGATTCCCGGACAGACTACAATGAGCAGTTCTTC. It codes for CATSDSRTDYNEQFF.

The chain joins TRBV30 to TRBJ1-2, with 10 bases fitting TRBD1. Trimming at V came to 8 bases and at J to 5 bases, leaving 11 bases not matched to a gene. This CDR3 has 14 amino acids. Germline V gene lookup returns CDR1 GTSNPN and CDR2 SVGIG (reference sequence). The CDR3 sequence is CATKSGQGNYGYTF. CDR3 sequence (DNA): TGTGCCACTAAATCGGGACAGGGGAATTATGGCTACACCTTC.

The chain uses TRBV30 and TRBJ1-2, with 10 bases aligning to TRBD1. The V gene's germline CDR1 is GTSNPN and CDR2 SVGIG (reference sequence). V trimming: 3 bases; J trimming: 4 bases; junction bases outside the gene matches: 8. This CDR3 is built from 15 residues. CDR3 in amino acids: CAWRVWTGGPYGYTF. The CDR3, as DNA: TGTGCCTGGAGGGTCTGGACAGGGGGACCCTATGGCTACACCTTC.

The chain uses TRBV29-1 and TRBJ1-2; no reliable D call. The CDR3 loop spans 13 amino acids. V was cut by 6 bases and J by 7 bases, with 18 bases left in between. CDR1 is SQVTM, CDR2 ANQGSEA, per germline. The CDR3 bases are TGCAGCGTCGGGAGTGGGCAAGAACCTGGCTACACCTTC. Residues: CSVGSGQEPGYTF.

V gene TRBV5-6 combines with J gene TRBJ1-1; D call uncertain. There are 16 residues in the CDR3. Trimming shortened V by 0 bases and J by 1 base, and 13 bases separated the two germline ends. Germline V CDR1 and CDR2: SGHDT, YYEEEE. CDR3 nucleotide sequence: TGTGCCAGCAGCTTGGGTCTAGAGGAGTCGAACACTGAAGCTTTCTTT. It encodes CASSLGLEESNTEAFF.

This chain uses TRBV6-6 with TRBJ2-7; a possible D gene is TRBD1 (5 bases). This CDR3 contains 14 residues. The V and J ends lost 6 bases and 1 base respectively, with 13 bases between them. Germline CDR1 and CDR2: MNHNY and SVGAGI (reference sequence). CDR3 loop: CASSTYRKSYEQYF. CDR3 bases: TGTGCCAGCAGCACCTACAGGAAATCCTACGAGCAGTACTTC.

The chain has TRBV3-1 (or the pseudogene TRBV3-2) and TRBJ1-2; 8 bases agree with TRBD1. V was pared by 2 bases and J by 8 bases, with 7 bases of the junction left unmatched. Germline loops: CDR1 LGHDT, CDR2 YNNKEL (reference sequence). CDR3 length equals 14 residues. DNA for the CDR3: TGTGCCAGCAGCCAATTGGCGGACAGGGTCGGCTACACCTTC. Protein: CASSQLADRVGYTF.

The rearrangement links TRBV5-4 to TRBJ2-5; weak D call: TRBD2 (5 bases). Trimming removed 1 base at V and 5 bases at J, with 9 bases between. This CDR3 contains 13 residues. Germline values: CDR1 SGHNT, CDR2 YYREEE (reference sequence). The CDR3 coding sequence is TGTGCCAGCAGCTTGCGGGGTTCTGAGACCCAGTACTTC. Translating gives CASSLRGSETQYF.